These T cell receptor beta chains were read from a single sample in a study of blood T cell repertoires in COVID-19. The table came from immunoSEQ multiplex PCR; TCRdb's copy has only in-frame clones and leaves some out. The sample has approximately 290,000 clones, around nine tenths seen once. Specimen: peripheral blood. Every receptor here comes from a woman aged 55-69 years with acute or convalescent COVID-19. Each CDR3 is given with its conserved first and last residue. The D gene is left open where the match is weak. Size is stated for part of the rows, as once, few or many counts, or as a class when the clone is expanded.

V gene: TRBV2; D gene: TRBD1; J gene: TRBJ2-1; clone size: once; CDR3 protein: CASSDQGDYNEQFF; CDR3 DNA: TGTGCCAGCAGCGATCAGGGGGATTACAATGAGCAGTTCTTC
V gene: TRBV9; D gene: .; J gene: TRBJ2-5; clone size: .; CDR3 protein: CASSVVGLLQETQYF; CDR3 DNA: TGTGCCAGCAGCGTAGTGGGCTTGCTCCAAGAGACCCAGTACTTC
V gene: TRBV7-9; D gene: .; J gene: TRBJ2-3; clone size: once; CDR3 protein: CASSLGLVTDTQYF; CDR3 DNA: TGTGCCAGCAGCTTAGGTCTAGTGACAGATACGCAGTATTTT
V gene: TRBV28; D gene: .; J gene: TRBJ1-6; clone size: once; CDR3 protein: CASSSPGNSPLHF; CDR3 DNA: TGTGCCAGCAGTTCGCCCGGGAATTCACCCCTCCACTTT
V gene: TRBV3-1/TRBV3-2; D gene: .; J gene: TRBJ1-4; clone size: .; CDR3 protein: CASGRTGNIGRANEKLFF; CDR3 DNA: TGTGCCAGCGGCAGGACGGGTAATATAGGGAGGGCTAATGAAAAACTGTTTTTT
V gene: TRBV18; D gene: .; J gene: TRBJ1-4; clone size: .; CDR3 protein: CASSPGQTASGYEKLFF; CDR3 DNA: TGTGCCAGCTCACCGGGGCAGACGGCCTCGGGTTATGAAAAACTGTTTTTT
V gene: TRBV10-3; D gene: .; J gene: TRBJ1-1; clone size: .; CDR3 protein: CAISGGGQWNTEAFF; CDR3 DNA: TGTGCCATCAGTGGGGGGGGGCAGTGGAACACTGAAGCTTTCTTT
V gene: TRBV27; D gene: TRBD1; J gene: TRBJ2-6; clone size: .; CDR3 protein: CASSVRQGGFSVLTF; CDR3 DNA: TGTGCCAGCAGTGTACGACAGGGGGGCTTTAGCGTCCTGACTTTC
V gene: TRBV28; D gene: TRBD1; J gene: TRBJ1-1; clone size: .; CDR3 protein: CASSLGDRGDTEAFF; CDR3 DNA: TGTGCCAGCAGTTTGGGGGACAGGGGTGACACTGAAGCTTTCTTT
V gene: TRBV15; D gene: .; J gene: TRBJ1-2; clone size: .; CDR3 protein: CATSDINYGYTF; CDR3 DNA: TGTGCCACCTCCGACATTAACTATGGCTACACCTTC
V gene: TRBV4-2; D gene: .; J gene: TRBJ2-7; clone size: few; CDR3 protein: CASSQDLTYEQYF; CDR3 DNA: TGTGCCAGCAGCCAAGACTTAACCTACGAGCAGTACTTC
V gene: TRBV7-2; D gene: TRBD1; J gene: TRBJ2-1; clone size: .; CDR3 protein: CASRRTGQNNEQFF; CDR3 DNA: TGTGCCAGCCGCAGGACAGGGCAAAACAATGAGCAGTTCTTC
V gene: TRBV27; D gene: .; J gene: TRBJ1-5; clone size: few; CDR3 protein: CASSRTGNQPQHF; CDR3 DNA: TGTGCCAGCAGTAGGACAGGCAATCAGCCCCAGCATTTT
V gene: TRBV3-1/TRBV3-2; D gene: TRBD1; J gene: TRBJ1-1; clone size: once; CDR3 protein: CASSHQTGWNTEAFF; CDR3 DNA: TGTGCCAGCAGCCACCAGACAGGGTGGAACACTGAAGCTTTCTTT
V gene: TRBV18; D gene: .; J gene: TRBJ2-2; clone size: once; CDR3 protein: CASSPPGELFF; CDR3 DNA: TGTGCCAGCTCACCTCCTGGGGAGCTGTTTTTT
V gene: TRBV6-5; D gene: .; J gene: TRBJ1-1; clone size: .; CDR3 protein: CASSLSRDTEAFF; CDR3 DNA: TGTGCCAGCAGTCTTTCCCGGGACACTGAAGCTTTCTTT
V gene: TRBV4-2; D gene: .; J gene: TRBJ2-1; clone size: .; CDR3 protein: CASSPRGLNNEQFF; CDR3 DNA: TGTGCCAGCAGCCCCAGAGGCCTCAACAATGAGCAGTTCTTC
V gene: TRBV28; D gene: .; J gene: TRBJ2-1; clone size: .; CDR3 protein: CASSHNVDRNFYNEQFF; CDR3 DNA: TGTGCCAGCAGTCATAACGTGGACAGAAACTTCTACAATGAGCAGTTCTTC
V gene: TRBV6-2/TRBV6-3; D gene: TRBD2; J gene: TRBJ2-2; clone size: once; CDR3 protein: CASSGAGANTGELFF; CDR3 DNA: TGTGCCAGCAGTGGAGCGGGAGCGAACACCGGGGAGCTGTTTTTT
V gene: TRBV5-1; D gene: .; J gene: TRBJ1-4; clone size: .; CDR3 protein: CASSLVWGLGEKLFF; CDR3 DNA: TGCGCCAGCAGCTTGGTTTGGGGGCTGGGTGAAAAACTGTTTTTT
V gene: TRBV6-6; D gene: TRBD1; J gene: TRBJ1-2; clone size: .; CDR3 protein: CASSRDRGGYTF; CDR3 DNA: TGTGCCAGCAGCCGGGACAGGGGAGGCTACACCTTC
V gene: TRBV28; D gene: .; J gene: TRBJ1-5; clone size: once; CDR3 protein: CASSTLPSDHEPQHF; CDR3 DNA: TGTGCCAGCAGTACCTTACCCAGCGATCACGAGCCCCAGCATTTT
V gene: TRBV5-1; D gene: .; J gene: TRBJ2-5; clone size: few; CDR3 protein: CASSLSLRETQYF; CDR3 DNA: TGCGCCAGCAGCTTATCACTCCGGGAGACCCAGTACTTC
V gene: TRBV11-2; D gene: TRBD1; J gene: TRBJ2-5; clone size: once; CDR3 protein: CASSQTRDRETQYF; CDR3 DNA: TGTGCCAGCAGCCAAACCAGGGACAGAGAGACCCAGTACTTC
V gene: TRBV7-7; D gene: TRBD1; J gene: TRBJ2-7; clone size: .; CDR3 protein: CASSPGQGAHEQYF; CDR3 DNA: TGTGCCAGCAGCCCGGGACAGGGCGCCCACGAGCAGTACTTC
V gene: TRBV4-3; D gene: .; J gene: TRBJ2-7; clone size: few; CDR3 protein: CASSQAGDRATYEQYF; CDR3 DNA: TGCGCCAGCAGCCAAGCGGGAGACAGGGCGACCTACGAGCAGTACTTC
V gene: TRBV19; D gene: TRBD1; J gene: TRBJ2-7; clone size: .; CDR3 protein: CARDRTGCRYEQYF; CDR3 DNA: TGTGCCCGCGATAGGACAGGGTGTAGGTACGAGCAGTACTTC
V gene: TRBV15; D gene: .; J gene: TRBJ1-5; clone size: .; CDR3 protein: CAISMGTPNQPQHF; CDR3 DNA: TGTGCCATCAGTATGGGGACACCAAATCAGCCCCAGCATTTT
V gene: TRBV27; D gene: TRBD2; J gene: TRBJ2-7; clone size: .; CDR3 protein: CASSLSIRGTRRYEQYF; CDR3 DNA: TGTGCCAGCAGTTTATCGATTAGGGGGACTAGACGATACGAGCAGTACTTC
V gene: TRBV18; D gene: TRBD1; J gene: TRBJ2-1; clone size: .; CDR3 protein: CASSLPGQIRNEQFF; CDR3 DNA: TGTGCCAGCTCCCTCCCGGGACAGATTCGGAATGAGCAGTTCTTC
V gene: TRBV6-2/TRBV6-3; D gene: .; J gene: TRBJ2-5; clone size: .; CDR3 protein: CASSLIGEETQYF; CDR3 DNA: TGTGCCAGCAGTTTGATCGGGGAAGAGACCCAGTACTTC
V gene: TRBV28; D gene: .; J gene: TRBJ1-2; clone size: .; CDR3 protein: CASSFSWGTNYGYTF; CDR3 DNA: TGTGCCAGCAGTTTCAGCTGGGGCACTAACTATGGCTACACCTTC
V gene: TRBV11-1; D gene: .; J gene: TRBJ2-1; clone size: .; CDR3 protein: CASSLAQQAAPEQFF; CDR3 DNA: TGTGCCAGCAGCTTAGCGCAACAGGCCGCCCCCGAGCAGTTCTTC
V gene: TRBV27; D gene: .; J gene: TRBJ1-6; clone size: .; CDR3 protein: CASSGVPYNSPLHF; CDR3 DNA: TGTGCCAGCTCCGGGGTCCCCTATAATTCACCCCTCCACTTT
V gene: TRBV12-3/TRBV12-4; D gene: .; J gene: TRBJ2-2; clone size: .; CDR3 protein: CASSLQDTGELFF; CDR3 DNA: TGTGCCAGCAGTCTCCAGGACACCGGGGAGCTGTTTTTT
V gene: TRBV6-6; D gene: .; J gene: TRBJ2-7; clone size: .; CDR3 protein: CASSYGQGTYEQYF; CDR3 DNA: TGTGCCAGCAGTTACGGGCAGGGAACCTACGAGCAGTACTTC